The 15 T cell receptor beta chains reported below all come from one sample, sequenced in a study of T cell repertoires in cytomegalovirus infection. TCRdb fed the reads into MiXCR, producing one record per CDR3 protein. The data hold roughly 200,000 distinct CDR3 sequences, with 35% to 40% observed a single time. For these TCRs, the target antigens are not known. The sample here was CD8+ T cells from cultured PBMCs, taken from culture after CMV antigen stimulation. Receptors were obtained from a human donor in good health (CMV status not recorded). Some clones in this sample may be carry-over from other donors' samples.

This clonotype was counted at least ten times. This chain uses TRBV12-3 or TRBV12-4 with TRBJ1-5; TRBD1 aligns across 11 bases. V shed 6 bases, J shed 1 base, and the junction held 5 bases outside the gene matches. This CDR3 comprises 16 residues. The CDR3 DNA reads TGTGCCAGCAGATTTGGACAGGGGGCGAGCAATCAGCCCCAGCATTTT. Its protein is CASRFGQGASNQPQHF.

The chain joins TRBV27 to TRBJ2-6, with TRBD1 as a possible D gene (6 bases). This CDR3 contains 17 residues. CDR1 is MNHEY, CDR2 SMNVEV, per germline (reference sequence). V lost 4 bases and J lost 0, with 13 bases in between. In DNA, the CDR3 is TGTGCCAGCAGTTCCCTGACAGGTTTCTCTGGGGCCAACGTCCTGACTTTC. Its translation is CASSSLTGFSGANVLTF.

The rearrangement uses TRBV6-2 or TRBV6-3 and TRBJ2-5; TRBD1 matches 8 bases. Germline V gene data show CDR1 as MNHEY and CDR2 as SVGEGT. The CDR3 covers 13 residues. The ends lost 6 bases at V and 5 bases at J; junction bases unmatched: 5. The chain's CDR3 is CASRGQGGETQYF. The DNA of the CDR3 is TGTGCCAGCAGAGGACAGGGAGGCGAGACCCAGTACTTC.

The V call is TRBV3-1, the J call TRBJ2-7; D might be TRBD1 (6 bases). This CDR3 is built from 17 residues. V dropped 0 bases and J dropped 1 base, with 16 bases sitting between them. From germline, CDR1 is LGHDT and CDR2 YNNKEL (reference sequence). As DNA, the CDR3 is TGTGCCAGCAGCCAAGACCCCGGGACAAGGTTTTCCTACGAGCAGTACTTC. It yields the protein CASSQDPGTRFSYEQYF.

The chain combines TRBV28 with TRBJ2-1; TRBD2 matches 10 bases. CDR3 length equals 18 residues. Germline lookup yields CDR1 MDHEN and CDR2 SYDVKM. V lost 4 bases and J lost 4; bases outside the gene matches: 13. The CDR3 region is CASSSSTKAGGPYNEQFF. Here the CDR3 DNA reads TGTGCCAGCAGTTCCTCGACTAAAGCGGGAGGGCCTTACAATGAGCAGTTCTTC.

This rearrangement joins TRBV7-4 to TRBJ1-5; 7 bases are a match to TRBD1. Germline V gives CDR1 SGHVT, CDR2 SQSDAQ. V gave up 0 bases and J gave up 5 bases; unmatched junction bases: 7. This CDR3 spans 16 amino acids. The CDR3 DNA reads TGTGCCAGCAGCTTAGCGAGGGGGCGAGCGGATCAGCCCCAGCATTTT. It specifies CASSLARGRADQPQHF. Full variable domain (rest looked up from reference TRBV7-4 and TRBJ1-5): GAGVSQSPRYKVAKRGRDVALRCDSISGHVTLYWYRQTLGQGSEVLTYSQSDAQRDKSGRPSGRFSAERPERSVSTLKIQRTEQGDSAVYLCASSLARGRADQPQHFGDGTRLSIL.

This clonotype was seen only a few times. DNA of the CDR3: TGTGCCAGCAGTGGAAGACTAGCGATCCTCTACGAGCAGTACTTC. Translated: CASSGRLAILYEQYF. This chain uses TRBV28 with TRBJ2-7, with TRBD2 matching 8 bases. Germline-derived CDR1 and CDR2 are MDHEN and SYDVKM. Trimming took 5 bases from V and 3 from J; bases not matched to a gene: 9. The CDR3 sequence is 15 residues long. Drawing the rest from reference TRBV28 and TRBJ2-7, the complete variable domain is DVKVTQSSRYLVKRTGEKVFLECVQDMDHENMFWYRQDPGLGLRLIYFSYDVKMKEKGDIPEGYSVSREKKERFSLILESASTNQTSMYLCASSGRLAILYEQYFGPGTRLTVT.

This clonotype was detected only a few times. CDR3 nucleotide sequence: TGTGCCAGCAGCCCGTTTGAGACGGGAGGGCCCAAGGAGCAGTACTTC. This codes for CASSPFETGGPKEQYF. The V and J genes are TRBV3-1 and TRBJ2-7, with TRBD2 matching over 8 bases. This CDR3 is 16 amino acids long. Looked up from germline, CDR1 is LGHDT and CDR2 is YNNKEL (reference sequence). The V segment lost 4 bases and the J segment 7 bases; nucleotides outside the gene matches: 15.

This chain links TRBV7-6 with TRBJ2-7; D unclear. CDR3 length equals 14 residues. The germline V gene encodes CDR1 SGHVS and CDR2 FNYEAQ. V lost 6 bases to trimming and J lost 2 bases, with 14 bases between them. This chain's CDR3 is CASSLRTETYEQYF. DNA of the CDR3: TGTGCCAGCAGTCTTAGGACGGAGACCTACGAGCAGTACTTC.

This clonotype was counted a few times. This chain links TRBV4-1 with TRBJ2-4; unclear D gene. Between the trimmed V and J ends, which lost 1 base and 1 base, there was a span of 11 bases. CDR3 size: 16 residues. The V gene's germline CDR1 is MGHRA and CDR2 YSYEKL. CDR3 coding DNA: TGCGCCAGCAGCCAAGGGGCCGTGGGGGCCAAAAACATTCAGTACTTC. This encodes CASSQGAVGAKNIQYF.

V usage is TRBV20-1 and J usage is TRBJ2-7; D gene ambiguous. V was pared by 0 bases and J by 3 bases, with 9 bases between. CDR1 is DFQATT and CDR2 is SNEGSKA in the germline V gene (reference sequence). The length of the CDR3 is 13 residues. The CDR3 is CSARDRADYEQYF. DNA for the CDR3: TGCAGTGCTAGAGATAGGGCCGACTACGAGCAGTACTTC.

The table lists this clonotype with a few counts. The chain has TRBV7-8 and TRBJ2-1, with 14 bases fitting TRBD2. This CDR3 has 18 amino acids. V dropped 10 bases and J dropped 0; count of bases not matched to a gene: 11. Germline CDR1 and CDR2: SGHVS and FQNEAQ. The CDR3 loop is CATSMGLAGAASYNEQFF. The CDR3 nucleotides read TGTGCCACCAGTATGGGACTAGCGGGAGCGGCCTCCTACAATGAGCAGTTCTTC.

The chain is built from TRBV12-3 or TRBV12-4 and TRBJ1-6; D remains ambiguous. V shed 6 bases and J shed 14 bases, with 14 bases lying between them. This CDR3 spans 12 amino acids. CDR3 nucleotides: TGTGCCAGCAGCCTGATAGAACGCACCCTCCACTTT. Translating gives CASSLIERTLHF.

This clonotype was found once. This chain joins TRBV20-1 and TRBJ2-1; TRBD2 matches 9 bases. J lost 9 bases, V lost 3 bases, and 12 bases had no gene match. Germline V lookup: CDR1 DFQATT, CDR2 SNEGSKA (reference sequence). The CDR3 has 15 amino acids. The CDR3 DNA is TGCAGTGCTAGCTCAACCGGGACTAGCTATGGTGAGCAGTTCTTC. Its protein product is CSASSTGTSYGEQFF.

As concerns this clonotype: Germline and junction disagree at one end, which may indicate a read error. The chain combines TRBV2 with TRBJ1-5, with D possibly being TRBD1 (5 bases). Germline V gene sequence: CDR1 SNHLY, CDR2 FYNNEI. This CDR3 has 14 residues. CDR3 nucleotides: TGTGCCAGCATAGAAGGGCAGGGCAATCGGCCCCAGCATTTT. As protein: CASIEGQGNRPQHF.